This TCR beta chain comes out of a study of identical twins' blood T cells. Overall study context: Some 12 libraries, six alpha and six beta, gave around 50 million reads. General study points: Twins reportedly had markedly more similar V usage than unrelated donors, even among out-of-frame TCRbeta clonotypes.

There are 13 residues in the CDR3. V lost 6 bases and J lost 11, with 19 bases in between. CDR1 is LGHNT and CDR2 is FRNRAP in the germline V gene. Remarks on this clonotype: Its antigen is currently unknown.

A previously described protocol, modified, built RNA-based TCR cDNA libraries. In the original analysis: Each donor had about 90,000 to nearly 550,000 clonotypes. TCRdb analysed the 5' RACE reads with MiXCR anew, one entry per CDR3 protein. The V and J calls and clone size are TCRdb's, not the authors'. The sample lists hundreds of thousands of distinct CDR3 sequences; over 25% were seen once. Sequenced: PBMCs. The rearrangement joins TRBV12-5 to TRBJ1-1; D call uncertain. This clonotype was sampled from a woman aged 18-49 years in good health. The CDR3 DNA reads TGTGCTAGTGGGGGCGACGGCCGCCTTGGGGCTTTCTTT. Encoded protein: CASGGDGRLGAFF.